The clone carrying this T cell receptor (beta chain) was recorded a few times. No antigen is known for it. The sample comes from a study of T-cell reconstitution after alpha-beta-depleted transplantation in children. The CDR3 has 14 residues. V dropped 1 base and J dropped 10; count of bases not matched to a gene: 7. Germline assignment: CDR1 DFQATT and CDR2 SNEGSKA (reference sequence). Unique molecular identifiers were used to barcode this TCRbeta library. TCRdb ran MiXCR on the PCR reads and lists one entry per CDR3 protein. The data show around 800,000 distinct CDR3 sequences, with 16% seen just once and roughly 5% held by the top ten. Study results and limitations: The high TCRbeta diversity at day 60 in some patients came from surviving recipient T cells and thymic progenitors. Several hundred expanded graft clones reportedly supplied alpha-beta T cells about two months after transplant.

Sequencing was performed on PBMCs, mostly from graft donor cells, taken 360 days after TCRalphabeta/CD19-depleted stem cell transplant. The chain links TRBV20-1 to TRBJ1-6, with 7 bases lining up with TRBD1. This clonotype was obtained from a male patient younger than 18 who had a stem cell transplant for acute lymphoblastic leukemia, so the T cells may come from the graft donor. The CDR3 spells CSARGDSLSSPLHF. The DNA for the CDR3 is TGCAGTGCTAGAGGGGACAGCTTAAGCTCACCCCTCCACTTT.